This passage covers 17 T cell receptor beta chains from one sample sequenced in a study of tissue T cells after allogeneic stem cell transplantation (dated by TCRdb to about 2022). The receptor library was made with the immunoSEQ multiplex PCR assay. TCRdb mirrors the immuneACCESS table, restricted to in-frame sequences. Some clones are absent from its copies; in checked studies, under half trace to an unresolved V gene, and the reason for the others is unknown. This sample lists roughly 9,900 clones; roughly 66% were detected once. Clones ranked in the top ten supply over 8.5% of the sample. Explained via the paper, the time point label denotes: human tissue collected at research (rapid) autopsy. The source was tissue from the jejunum, collected at autopsy. The receptors come from a woman aged 18 to 50 with breast cancer.

A note on this clone: Given a much more abundant clone one base away, this may be a read error. Other DNA sequences within the sample encode an identical CDR3. The chain links TRBV10-3 to TRBJ2-2; perhaps D is TRBD1 or TRBD2 (5 bases each). The length of the CDR3 is 16 residues. CDR1 and CDR2 from the germline V gene are ENHRY and SYGVKD. CDR3 sequence: CAIRSTSEGHTGELFF. The CDR3 nucleotides are TGTGCCATCAGGAGTACGAGTGAGGGGCATACCGGGGAACTGTTTTTT.

The J gene is TRBJ2-7, the V gene TRBV5-1, with 10 positions matching TRBD2. J gave up 1 base and V 5 bases, and 6 bases lay outside the gene matches. The CDR3 runs 15 residues. Germline V gene data show CDR1 as SGHRS and CDR2 as YFSETQ. The CDR3, as DNA: TGCGCCAGCAGACCTGGACTAGCGGCTTCCTACGAGCAGTACTTC. Amino acids: CASRPGLAASYEQYF. The full variable domain, completed using reference TRBV5-1 and TRBJ2-7, is KAGVTQTPRYLIKTRGQQVTLSCSPISGHRSVSWYQQTPGQGLQFLFEYFSETQRNKGNFPGRFSGRQFSNSRSEMNVSTLELGDSALYLCASRPGLAASYEQYFGPGTRLTVT.

On this clone: It may be a read error: a sequence one base away is much more abundant. This sequence joins TRBV7-9 and TRBJ1-4; possible D gene TRBD1, 5 bases. Germline CDR1 is SEHNR and CDR2 is FQNEAQ (reference sequence). The germline V and J ends were trimmed by 6 bases and 8 bases, with 16 bases remaining between them. The CDR3 has 14 amino acids. The CDR3 spells CASSVGRGDEKLFF. Written as DNA, the CDR3 is TGTGCCAGCAGTGTTGGGCGGGGGGACGAAAAACTGTTTTTT.

As for this clone: This may arise from a read error, as a much more abundant clone is one base away. Other nucleotide sequences in the sample specify the same CDR3. This chain uses TRBV27 with TRBJ2-1, with 7 bases identical to TRBD2. After removal of 3 bases from V and 6 bases from J, the junction contained 14 bases not matched to a gene. This CDR3 has 17 residues. CDR1 is MNHEY, CDR2 SMNVEV, per germline (reference sequence). CDR3 amino acids: CASSLRTSGITTNEQFF. For the CDR3, the DNA is TGTGCCAGCAGTTTGCGGACTAGTGGGATAACAACCAATGAGCAGTTCTTC.

The chain carries TRBV27 and TRBJ2-3; D remains unclear. The V end lost 6 bases, the J end lost 7 bases, and 14 bases lay between the germline ends. The germline CDR1 and CDR2 sequences are MNHEY and SMNVEV (reference sequence). CDR3 length: 13 residues. The DNA of the CDR3 is TGTGCCAGCAGACACACCATACAGCATACGCAGTATTTT. Its protein is CASRHTIQHTQYF.

The chain is built from TRBV29-1 and TRBJ2-5; D assignment may be TRBD1 or TRBD2 (5 bases each). V was shortened by 4 bases and J by 6 bases, with 12 bases between the two germline ends. In germline, CDR1 is SQVTM, CDR2 ANQGSEA. This CDR3 is built from 12 residues. The CDR3 nucleotides read TGCAGCGTTGGGGGACGGACGCAGACCCAGTACTTC. This sequence encodes CSVGGRTQTQYF.

In its sample, this clone was seen a few times. The V and J genes are TRBV7-3 and TRBJ2-3; D gene uncertain. The CDR3 covers 13 residues. In germline, CDR1 is SGHTA, CDR2 FQGTGA. Trimming cost V 2 bases and J 3 bases, with 6 bases left between them. The CDR3 protein is CASSLAYTDTQYF. DNA for the CDR3: TGTGCCAGCAGCTTAGCCTATACAGATACGCAGTATTTT. The variable domain in full, with the rest retrieved from reference TRBV7-3 and TRBJ2-3, is GAGVSQTPSNKVTEKGKYVELRCDPISGHTALYWYRQSLGQGPEFLIYFQGTGAADDSGLPNDRFFAVRPEGSVSTLKIQRTERGDSAVYLCASSLAYTDTQYFGPGTRLTVL.

CDR3 coding DNA: TGTGCCAGCAGGGGGGGGACTAGCTCCTACGAGCAGTACTTC. This encodes CASRGGTSSYEQYF. V is TRBV11-2 and J is TRBJ2-7; TRBD2 agrees at 8 bases. Germline trimming cut 6 bases from V and 0 bases from J; bases unmatched to any gene: 4. CDR3 size: 14 residues. Germline assignment: CDR1 SGHAT and CDR2 FQNNGV.

The chain combines TRBV15 with TRBJ2-7; the D gene is possibly TRBD1 (5 bases). V lost 0 bases to trimming and J lost 3 bases, with 9 bases between them. From germline, CDR1 is LNHNV and CDR2 YYDKDF (reference sequence). The CDR3 has 14 residues. DNA for the CDR3: TGTGCCACCAGCAGAGATCTTCAGGGCTACGAGCAGTACTTC. Amino acid sequence: CATSRDLQGYEQYF.

V is TRBV7-9 and J is TRBJ1-1; D might be TRBD1 (5 bases). The CDR3 covers 15 residues. V lost 5 bases, J lost 2 bases, and 15 bases lay in between. Germline assignment: CDR1 SEHNR and CDR2 FQNEAQ (reference sequence). CDR3 coding DNA: TGTGCCAGCAGCAACCGGGACCCGCCCAACACTGAAGCTTTCTTT. Translated: CASSNRDPPNTEAFF.

In its sample, this clone is medium-sized. CDR3 residues: CASTDTAGRGRANQPQHF. DNA for the CDR3: TGTGCCAGCACCGACACCGCAGGGCGGGGGAGGGCCAATCAGCCCCAGCATTTT. The chain uses TRBV21-1 and TRBJ1-5. TRBV21-1 is annotated as a pseudogene. This CDR3 is built from 18 residues.

The chain is built from TRBV7-2 and TRBJ2-2; tentative D call: TRBD1 (6 bases). The length of the CDR3 is 13 residues. CDR1 and CDR2 (germline): SGHTA, FQGNSA. With 6 bases removed from V and 4 bases from J, the gap between germline ends came to 9 bases. The CDR3 is CASRTGATGELFF. For the CDR3, the DNA is TGTGCCAGCAGGACAGGAGCCACCGGGGAGCTGTTTTTT. Drawing the rest from reference TRBV7-2 and TRBJ2-2, the complete variable domain is GAGVSQSPSNKVTEKGKDVELRCDPISGHTALYWYRQSLGQGLEFLIYFQGNSAPDKSGLPSDRFSAERTGGSVSTLTIQRTQQEDSAVYLCASRTGATGELFFGEGSRLTVL.

V usage is TRBV18 and J usage is TRBJ1-2, with D hard to call. CDR1 is KGHSH, CDR2 LQKENI, per germline. Trimming took 1 base from V and 1 from J, leaving 7 bases between them. The CDR3 is 14 residues long. CDR3 residues: CASSPRASNYGYTF. CDR3 DNA: TGTGCCAGCTCACCACGCGCCAGTAACTATGGCTACACCTTC.

The table lists this clone with a few counts. CDR3 bases: TGTGCCTGGAGTGTAAAGGGGGCAGAGACCCAGTACTTC. This gives the protein CAWSVKGAETQYF. The V and J genes are TRBV30 and TRBJ2-5; 7 bases line up with TRBD1. Germline V lookup: CDR1 GTSNPN, CDR2 SVGIG (reference sequence). V trimming: 0 bases; J trimming: 4 bases; junction bases outside the gene matches: 2. This CDR3 spans 13 amino acids.

The V gene is TRBV9, the J gene TRBJ2-1; TRBD2 matches 9 bases. The CDR3 is 16 amino acids. Unmatched junction bases numbered 5, after V lost 0 bases and J lost 4 bases. Germline CDR1 reads SGDLS; CDR2 reads YYNGEE. CDR3 loop: CASSVEGLAGYNEQFF. The CDR3 DNA reads as TGTGCCAGCAGCGTAGAAGGGCTAGCGGGGTACAATGAGCAGTTCTTC.

Concerning this clone itself: Other DNA sequences in the sample encode the same CDR3. The V gene is TRBV30, the J gene TRBJ2-2; D is uncertain. The germline V gene encodes CDR1 GTSNPN and CDR2 SVGIG (reference sequence). The CDR3 sequence is 12 residues long. Trimming cost V 0 bases and J 6 bases, with 5 bases left between them. The CDR3 sequence: CAWSVRSGELFF. The CDR3 coding sequence is TGTGCCTGGAGTGTACGCTCCGGGGAGCTGTTTTTT.

This chain links TRBV5-1 with TRBJ2-3, with TRBD2 matching over 11 bases. Germline CDR1 and CDR2: SGHRS and YFSETQ. Trimming cost V 0 bases and J 1 base; bases outside gene matches: 4. The CDR3 has 17 residues. As DNA, the CDR3 is TGCGCCAGCAGCTTGGAGGGGGGACTAGCGGGCACAGATACGCAGTATTTT. This translates into CASSLEGGLAGTDTQYF.